This T cell receptor beta chain was found in a study of blood T cell repertoires in COVID-19. About the study: Acute-phase and convalescent COVID-19 samples originated in the United States, Italy and Spain.

In the case of this clone: Other DNA sequences in this specimen translate into the identical CDR3.

Per the original methods: Estimates of nucleated cell counts were drawn from the amplification of reference gene primers. Clones were sequenced by immunoSEQ multiplex PCR, and TCRdb holds only the in-frame ones, with some missing. That table gives V, J and clone size, and the DNA gave D and trimming. The sample records about 410,000 clones, 86% being singletons. CDR1 LNHDA and CDR2 SQIVND come from the germline V gene (reference sequence). V lost 6 bases, J lost 2 bases, and 1 base stayed unmatched. The CDR3 has 13 residues. Sequencing was done on a sample of peripheral blood. The sequence was collected from a woman in her twenties or thirties with active or convalescent COVID-19. This chain links TRBV19 with TRBJ1-5; 7 bases agree with TRBD1. CDR3 amino acids: CASRGQGNQPQHF. DNA of the CDR3: TGTGCCAGTAGAGGACAGGGCAATCAGCCCCAGCATTTT.